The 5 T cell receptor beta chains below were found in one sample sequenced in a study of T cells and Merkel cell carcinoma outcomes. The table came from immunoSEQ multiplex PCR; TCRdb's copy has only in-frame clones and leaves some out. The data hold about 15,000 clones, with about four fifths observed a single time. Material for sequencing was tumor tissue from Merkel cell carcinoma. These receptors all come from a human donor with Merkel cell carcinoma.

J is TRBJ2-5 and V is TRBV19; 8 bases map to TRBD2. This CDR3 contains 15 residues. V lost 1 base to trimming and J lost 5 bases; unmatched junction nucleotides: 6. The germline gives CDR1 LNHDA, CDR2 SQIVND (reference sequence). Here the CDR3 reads CASSIAGGPRETQYF. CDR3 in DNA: TGTGCCAGTAGTATAGCGGGAGGGCCTCGGGAGACCCAGTACTTC.

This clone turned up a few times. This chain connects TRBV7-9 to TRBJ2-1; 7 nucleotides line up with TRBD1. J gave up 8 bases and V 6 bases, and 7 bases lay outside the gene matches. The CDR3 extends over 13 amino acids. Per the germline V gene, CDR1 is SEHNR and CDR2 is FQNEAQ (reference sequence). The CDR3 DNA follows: TGTGCCAGCAGAGGGGCAGGGGGTGATGAGCAGTTCTTC. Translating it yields CASRGAGGDEQFF.

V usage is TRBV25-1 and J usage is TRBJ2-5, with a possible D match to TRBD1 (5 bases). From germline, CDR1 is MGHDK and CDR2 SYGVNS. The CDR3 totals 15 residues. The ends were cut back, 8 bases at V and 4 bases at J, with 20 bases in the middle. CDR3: CASSNQGDGGETQYF. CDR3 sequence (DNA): TGTGCCAGCTCTAACCAGGGTGATGGTGGAGAGACCCAGTACTTC.

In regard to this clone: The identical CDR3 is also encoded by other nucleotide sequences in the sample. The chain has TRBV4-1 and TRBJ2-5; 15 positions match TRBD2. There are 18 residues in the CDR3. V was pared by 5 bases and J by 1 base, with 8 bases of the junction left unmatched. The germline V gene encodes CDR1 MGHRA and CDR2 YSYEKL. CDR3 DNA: TGCGCCAGCAGCTCGGCGGGACTAGCGGGAGGCCTCCAAGAGACCCAGTACTTC. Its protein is CASSSAGLAGGLQETQYF.

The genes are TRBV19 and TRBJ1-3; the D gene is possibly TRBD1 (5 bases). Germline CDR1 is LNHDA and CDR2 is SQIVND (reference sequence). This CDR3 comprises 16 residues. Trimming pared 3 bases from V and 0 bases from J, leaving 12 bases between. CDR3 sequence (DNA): TGTGCCAGTAGTATGGCTTGGGGGTACTCTGGAAACACCATATATTTT. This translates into CASSMAWGYSGNTIYF.